This TCR beta chain was retrieved from a study of blood T cell repertoires in COVID-19 (dated by TCRdb to 2018 to 2021). At the level of the whole study: The collaborator samples originated in the United States, Italy and Spain and spanned the acute and convalescent phases of COVID-19. The prospective study material was composed of cDNA or gDNA derived from T cells, B-cell-depleted T cells, or PBMCs. Deeply sampled blood TCRbeta repertoires from subjects exposed to, actively infected with, or recovered from COVID-19 were included in the dataset. The repertoires were made available in a free public database intended to serve as a resource for research on the immune response to SARS-CoV-2. Samples came from the ongoing ImmuneRACE study (first 160 participants) plus 1,254 subjects from 6 global collaborators. Nearly every sample came with metadata listing a de-identified subject ID, COVID-19 status, age in years and sex. Where HLA class I and class II types were available, the types were taken from metadata supplied by the sample provider, not from assay-based typing.

Broad study findings and their caveats: How much clinical and demographic metadata was included differed by source and by participant, and the metadata was provided uncurated.

TCRbeta CDR3 regions were amplified from genomic DNA using the immunoSEQ Assay, a bias-controlled multiplex PCR. The authors' pipeline ran thus. The number of nucleated cells in each sample was estimated by amplification of reference gene primers within the assay. Sequence reads were collapsed and filtered to measure the absolute abundance of every unique TCRbeta CDR3 rearrangement. For each sample, productive Simpson clonality was calculated as the square root of Simpson's diversity index over productive rearrangements. The table comes from immuneACCESS by way of TCRdb, which keeps in-frame sequences with V and J called. Part of the clones is missing from these tables; in studies checked, under half for an unresolved V gene and the rest for unknown reasons. Clonal size and the V and J genes are those of that table, whereas D and trimming came from the DNA. Present in this sample are about 140,000 clones, about 80% of which were seen just once. The ten largest clonotypes hold around 8.6% of the sample.

As concerns this clone: This clone's antigen is unknown. No much larger clonotype is one base removed from it; base qualities were not supplied.

V is pared back by 2 bases and J by 4 bases, with 12 bases lying between the germline termini. Reading from cysteine to phenylalanine, the CDR3 counts 14 amino acids. The read is trimmed to its CDR3 DNA, 42 bases read in frame from base 1. The germline V gene supplies CDR1 MNHEY and CDR2 SVGAGI. The collaborating institutions used their own protocols to collect whole blood in K2EDTA tubes. Collaborator samples were shipped for TCRbeta analysis as frozen whole blood, isolated PBMCs, or DNA extracted from either sample type. The rearrangement combines TRBV6-5 with TRBJ2-7, with TRBD2 as a weak D call on 5 bases. The sequencing sample was made of peripheral blood. This clonotype originated in a human donor in a cohort sampled during active COVID-19. The bases are TGTGCCAGCAGTTACCGGTCCGGGAATTACGAGCAGTACTTC. This is translated as CASSYRSGNYEQYF.